Following are 17 T cell receptor beta chains from one sample sequenced in a study of blood T cell repertoires in COVID-19. TCRdb keeps only in-frame clones here, not all; method: immunoSEQ multiplex PCR. This table holds about 320,000 clones, 65% to 90% found once. Material: peripheral blood. The source of these receptors is a human donor in a cohort sampled during active COVID-19.

This clone was recorded at least ten times. The V gene is TRBV5-5, the J gene TRBJ1-2, with D possibly TRBD1 on 6 matching bases. Trimming took 4 bases from V and 0 from J, leaving 13 bases between them. The CDR3 runs 15 residues. Germline CDR1 SGHKS, CDR2 YYEKEE (reference sequence). As DNA, the CDR3 is TGTGCCAGCAGCGGGACACCTGAAGCTAACTATGGCTACACCTTC. It yields the protein CASSGTPEANYGYTF.

This rearrangement joins TRBV19 to TRBJ1-1; possible D gene TRBD1, 6 bases. The CDR3 consists of 12 residues. In germline, CDR1 is LNHDA, CDR2 SQIVND (reference sequence). The germline V and J ends were trimmed by 5 bases and 7 bases, with 11 bases remaining between them. CDR3 amino acids: CASSLGGGEAFF. CDR3 nucleotide sequence: TGTGCCAGTAGTTTAGGGGGGGGTGAAGCTTTCTTT.

This chain links TRBV5-6 with TRBJ1-1, with D uncertain. The V and J ends lost 2 bases and 0 bases respectively, with 5 bases between them. This CDR3 comprises 13 residues. The germline V gene has CDR1 SGHDT and CDR2 YYEEEE. The CDR3 sequence: CASSFGLNTEAFF. The CDR3 bases are TGTGCCAGCAGCTTCGGGTTGAACACTGAAGCTTTCTTT. Complete variable domain (other parts from reference TRBV5-6 and TRBJ1-1): DAGVTQSPTHLIKTRGQQVTLRCSPKSGHDTVSWYQQALGQGPQFIFQYYEEEERQRGNFPDRFSGHQFPNYSSELNVNALLLGDSALYLCASSFGLNTEAFFGQGTRLTVV.

This clone was seen just once. The chain employs TRBV19 and TRBJ1-2; tentatively, D is TRBD1 (5 bases). V dropped 4 bases and J dropped 3 bases, with 21 bases sitting between them. From germline, CDR1 is LNHDA and CDR2 SQIVND (reference sequence). The CDR3 has 17 residues. The CDR3 DNA is TGTGCCAGTAGTAGGGACGGGGGAAGGGGAGAAGACTATGGCTACACCTTC. Amino acids: CASSRDGGRGEDYGYTF.

The chain employs TRBV19 and TRBJ2-2; D is ambiguous. Trimming pared 7 bases from V and 4 bases from J, leaving 16 bases between. This CDR3 is 15 amino acids long. The germline V gene has CDR1 LNHDA and CDR2 SQIVND (reference sequence). This CDR3 reads CASKVTIRGTGELFF. For the CDR3, the DNA is TGTGCCAGTAAGGTAACCATCCGCGGCACCGGGGAGCTGTTTTTT.

The V and J genes are TRBV7-2 and TRBJ2-1; a possible D gene is TRBD2 (9 bases). This CDR3 spans 15 amino acids. Per germline, CDR1 SGHTA and CDR2 FQGNSA. With 6 bases removed from V and 7 bases from J, the gap between germline ends came to 19 bases. The CDR3 here is CASSLDRAGGNEQFF. CDR3 bases: TGTGCCAGCAGTTTGGACAGGGCGGGGGGGAATGAGCAGTTCTTC. Drawing the rest from reference TRBV7-2 and TRBJ2-1, the complete variable domain is GAGVSQSPSNKVTEKGKDVELRCDPISGHTALYWYRQSLGQGLEFLIYFQGNSAPDKSGLPSDRFSAERTGGSVSTLTIQRTQQEDSAVYLCASSLDRAGGNEQFFGPGTRLTVL.

This chain joins TRBV6-5 and TRBJ1-2; TRBD1 is a possible D gene (5 bases). Trimming took 4 bases from V and 4 from J, leaving 19 bases between them. Germline V gene sequence: CDR1 MNHEY, CDR2 SVGAGI. This CDR3 is 16 amino acids long. CDR3 nucleotide sequence: TGTGCCAGCAGTTCCCGGGGGGTGGGGGATGGCTATGGCTACACCTTC. Translating gives CASSSRGVGDGYGYTF.

This clone occurred once. The V gene is TRBV27, the J gene TRBJ2-2, with D perhaps TRBD1 (6 bases). Germline V gives CDR1 MNHEY, CDR2 SMNVEV (reference sequence). This CDR3 has 14 residues. Trimming took 0 bases from V and 8 from J, leaving 10 bases between them. The CDR3 is CASSLSDSTGELFF. Written as DNA, the CDR3 is TGTGCCAGCAGTTTATCGGACAGTACTGGGGAGCTGTTTTTT.

The rearrangement links TRBV2 to TRBJ2-3; TRBD1 aligns across 10 bases. Germline CDR1 and CDR2: SNHLY and FYNNEI. J gave up 3 bases and V 0 bases, and 9 bases lay outside the gene matches. This CDR3 contains 18 residues. The CDR3 region is CASSEAGTGEEWTDTQYF. Written as DNA, the CDR3 is TGTGCCAGCAGTGAAGCTGGGACAGGGGAGGAGTGGACAGATACGCAGTATTTT.

The sample holds one count of this clone. A read error may produce the germline difference seen at one junction end. The chain couples TRBV27 to TRBJ1-6; D gene ambiguous. The germline V gene encodes CDR1 MNHEY and CDR2 SMNVEV (reference sequence). The CDR3 is made up of 15 amino acids. This CDR3 is CASSLSGSFNSPLHF. The CDR3 nucleotides read TGTGCCAGCAGTTTAAGCGGGTCCTTTAATTCACCCCTCCACTTT.

The chain carries TRBV6-7 and TRBJ1-2, with D maybe TRBD1 (6 bases). TRBV6-7 is an ORF for which the function is uncertain. Trimming took off 5 bases at V and 5 bases at J, with 21 bases between the two ends. CDR3 length: 16 amino acids. CDR3 bases: TGTGCCAGCAGTACAGGGCTACCCCCCACCCTATATGGCTACACCTTC. It yields the protein CASSTGLPPTLYGYTF.

This chain uses TRBV3-1 (or the pseudogene TRBV3-2) with TRBJ1-1; D call uncertain. The germline V and J ends were trimmed by 4 bases and 0 bases, with 12 bases remaining between them. CDR1 and CDR2 (germline): LGHDT, YNNKEL (reference sequence). The CDR3 contains 15 residues. CDR3 sequence reads: CASSPRNELNTEAFF. The CDR3 DNA follows: TGTGCCAGCAGCCCGCGAAACGAGTTGAACACTGAAGCTTTCTTT.

The rearrangement links TRBV6-1 to TRBJ2-2, with D perhaps matching TRBD2 (6 bases). Germline V gene lookup returns CDR1 MNHNS and CDR2 SASEGT. The CDR3 length is 16 residues. V was shortened by 3 bases and J by 4 bases, with 15 bases between the two germline ends. This CDR3 is CASSDGGYGSTGELFF. In DNA form, the CDR3 reads TGTGCCAGCAGTGATGGGGGGTATGGTAGCACCGGGGAGCTGTTTTTT.

In DNA, the CDR3 is TGTGCCAGCAGTTACCCTGGGGCCCATGAGCAGTTCTTC. This sequence encodes CASSYPGAHEQFF. This chain joins TRBV6-5 and TRBJ2-1, with TRBD1 as a possible D gene (5 bases). This CDR3 comprises 13 residues. Germline loops: CDR1 MNHEY, CDR2 SVGAGI. Trimming removed 2 bases at V and 8 bases at J, with 10 bases between.

The chain couples TRBV6-2 or TRBV6-3 to TRBJ1-3, with D tentatively TRBD1 (6 bases). Germline lookup yields CDR1 MNHEY and CDR2 SVGEGT. This CDR3 region has 17 residues. Trimming cost V 5 bases and J 2 bases, with 19 bases left between them. Written as DNA, the CDR3 is TGTGCCAGCAGTACAATCCAAAGGGGGAATGCTGGAAACACCATATATTTT. Translated: CASSTIQRGNAGNTIYF.

The CDR3 loop reads CASSLELLTGENTEAFF. As DNA, the CDR3 is TGTGCCAGCAGCTTGGAATTATTGACAGGCGAAAACACTGAAGCTTTCTTT. The chain uses TRBV5-6 and TRBJ1-1, with a possible D match to TRBD1 (6 bases). Trimming took 0 bases from V and 2 from J, leaving 17 bases between them. This CDR3 region has 17 residues. Germline-derived CDR1 and CDR2 are SGHDT and YYEEEE.

The chain carries TRBV5-5 and TRBJ1-2, with 7 bases that match TRBD1. This CDR3 comprises 16 residues. With 1 base clipped from V and 2 bases from J, the junction kept 8 bases outside the gene matches. The germline gives CDR1 SGHKS, CDR2 YYEKEE (reference sequence). CDR3 coding DNA: TGTGCCAGCAGCTTGATACCGGGACAGACAAACTATGGCTACACCTTC. It encodes CASSLIPGQTNYGYTF.